This paragraph reports one T cell receptor beta chain. The antigen it recognizes is unknown. One base away there is no much larger clone; base qualities are not given. The data belong to a study of OX40 agonist ivuxolimab in advanced cancers. At the level of the whole study: Ivuxolimab was an agonistic, fully human IgG2 monoclonal antibody directed against OX40 (CD134), a costimulatory receptor. Peripheral TCRbeta sequencing was intended to test whether TCR sequence diversity was altered and clonal T-cell expansion was caused by ivuxolimab. The paper covers the monotherapy dose-escalation part of the phase I ivuxolimab trial, which included N ≈ 52 patients. In the dose-escalation cohort, around four fifths of patients were male, and the mean age was approximately 55 years, with a range of about 23 to 90. Intravenous ivuxolimab was administered to patients every 2 weeks at six dose levels: 0.01, 0.1, 0.3, 1.5, 3 and 10 mg/kg. Among the roughly 52 dose-escalation patients, about 20 had hepatocellular carcinoma, approximately 15 melanoma, 9 renal cell carcinoma and 9 head and neck cancer. Partial responses occurred in three dose-escalation patients: two with cutaneous melanoma and one with hepatocellular carcinoma. Patients were allowed to have had prior anti-PD-1, anti-PD-L1 or anti-CTLA-4 therapy, and 40% of the dose-escalation patients had been treated with checkpoint inhibitors.

Broad study findings and their caveats: Low levels of normalized T-cell clonal expansion were also shown by some nonresponding patients. The antigen specificity of the clonally expanded peripheral T cells was not determined. In the 0.1-3.0 mg/kg groups, partial responders had among the lowest normalized peripheral clonal expansion, particularly in CD8+ T cells. At doses of 0.1 to 3.0 mg/kg, clonal expansion of both CD4+ and CD8+ T cells in blood was seen between baseline and week 6. On average, CD8+ T cells showed more expanded clones than CD4+ T cells after ivuxolimab.

Measured from the cysteine to the phenylalanine, the CDR3 is 12 residues long. Only CDR3 DNA remains: 36 bases, in frame from the first base. For CDR1 and CDR2, the germline V gene (reference sequence) lists GTSNPN and SVGIG. V is pared back by 5 bases and J by 4 bases, with 9 bases lying between the germline termini. To sequence the TCRbeta CDR3 region, genomic DNA was isolated from the sorted cells. The immunoSEQ Assay was used to sequence the TCRbeta CDR3 regions. TCRdb limited this immuneACCESS table to in-frame rearrangements with V and J called. A share of clones is missing; checked studies link under half to unresolved V genes, and the rest is unexplained. In all, the sample holds tens of thousands of clones, and around 90% of those were seen once. The top ten clones comprise approximately 0.49% of the sample. Patients with a history of autoimmune disease or receiving systemic immunosuppression were excluded from the trial. Peripheral blood for TCR sequencing was collected from all dose cohorts at baseline, on cycle 4 day 1, and on cycle 7 day 1. The samples were taken from a phase I, first-in-human, multicenter, open-label dose-escalation trial of ivuxolimab. Adults with locally advanced or metastatic melanoma, renal cell carcinoma, hepatocellular carcinoma or head and neck squamous cell carcinoma were enrolled in the trial. CD4+ and CD8+ T cells were sorted separately from peripheral blood before TCR sequencing.

The clonotype originates from an adult with an advanced solid tumor such as melanoma, head and neck, liver or kidney cancer. The sequencing used CD4+ or CD8+ T cells sorted from blood, collected in a trial of the OX40 agonist ivuxolimab. Here the chain combines TRBV30 and TRBJ2-1; the D gene is perhaps TRBD2, from 6 matching bases. In nucleotide form, the sequence is TGTGCCTGGGCGGGAAATTACAATGAGCAGTTCTTC. Its coded protein is CAWAGNYNEQFF.